This TCR beta chain was identified during a study of cytomegalovirus exposure and HLA in healthy donors. Trimming pared 4 bases from V and 0 bases from J, leaving 15 bases between. The CDR3 extends over 15 amino acids. CDR1 GTSNPN and CDR2 SVGIG come from the germline V gene (reference sequence). 13 Jbeta primers and 60 Vbeta primers were used for the PCR. TCRdb's copy holds only in-frame clones and misses some; the assay was immunoSEQ multiplex PCR. The sample has approximately 240,000 clones, more than 60% seen once. The chain joins TRBV30 to TRBJ1-2; D perhaps matches TRBD1 (6 bases). The clonotype comes from a woman aged 55-69 years in good health and CMV-seropositive. Sequencing was done on a sample of PBMCs. CDR3 sequence (DNA): TGTGCCTGGACCCACGCAGGGGTAGCTAACTATGGCTACACCTTC. This encodes CAWTHAGVANYGYTF.